This T cell receptor (beta chain) was obtained from a study of sequential checkpoint blockade in melanoma. The V gene end was trimmed by 0 bases and the J gene end by 4 bases; junction bases not matched to a gene: 5. This CDR3 is built from 15 residues. Germline lookup yields CDR1 MNHGY and CDR2 SAAAGT. Stated treatment: randomized to nivolumab then ipilimumab (arm A) or the reverse (arm B). Produced via immunoSEQ multiplex PCR; TCRdb's table is partial and in-frame only. This table holds about 13,000 clones, approximately 22% found once. This sequence originates from a human donor with melanoma. J is TRBJ1-1 and V is TRBV6-8, with TRBD1 matching 7 bases. The sequences come from tumor tissue (inferred from file names), collected from a patient given nivolumab and ipilimumab in sequence. The CDR3 DNA follows: TGTGCCAGCAGTTACTCCGGCAGGGGGGGCACTGAAGCTTTCTTT. As protein: CASSYSGRGGTEAFF.